A single sample gave rise to the 6 T cell receptor beta chains below, sequenced in a study of spatial heterogeneity in lung cancer. Study-wide results and limits: The study found that expanded intratumoral alpha and beta TCR counts tracked tumor mutation counts.

TCRdb called the 5' RACE reads again in MiXCR, with one record for every CDR3 protein. The table lists 6,000 to 9,500 distinct CDR3 sequences, 8.2% of them singletons. For these receptors, no antigen is known. Documented time point: sample taken at primary tumor resection. Source: lung tumor tissue, taken at surgery. These receptors were collected from a male donor with early-stage non-small cell lung cancer.

In its sample, this clonotype was seen many times. As an off-target read in a library built for alpha chains, this beta chain has a frequency of little significance. V gene TRBV18 combines with J gene TRBJ2-5; perhaps TRBD1 as D (6 bases). The germline gives CDR1 KGHSH, CDR2 LQKENI. This CDR3 comprises 13 residues. The ends were cut back, 2 bases at V and 7 bases at J, with 11 bases in the middle. The CDR3 region has the DNA TGTGCCAGCTCACCAACGGACAGAGGGACCCAGTACTTC. This sequence encodes CASSPTDRGTQYF. Full variable domain (missing parts from reference TRBV18 and TRBJ2-5): NAGVMQNPRHLVRRRGQEARLRCSPMKGHSHVYWYRQLPEEGLKFMVYLQKENIIDESGMPKERFSAEFPKEGPSILRIQQVVRGDSAAYFCASSPTDRGTQYFGPGTRLLVL.

As concerns this clonotype: This beta chain is a stray sequence in a library constructed for alpha chains; its clone size is not meaningful. This chain's CDR3 is CASSPRSGNQETQYF. DNA of the CDR3: TGCGCCAGCAGCCCCAGGTCGGGGAACCAAGAGACCCAGTACTTC. The V call is TRBV5-1, the J call TRBJ2-5; perhaps TRBD2 as D (5 bases). Germline assignment: CDR1 SGHRS and CDR2 YFSETQ. This CDR3 is 15 amino acids long. Trimming pared 4 bases from V and 0 bases from J, leaving 13 bases between.

This clonotype is judged medium-sized. The library was prepared for alpha chains; this beta chain is a stray read, so its frequency means little. This sequence joins TRBV7-9 and TRBJ2-1; TRBD2 might be the D (6 bases). The V end lost 7 bases, the J end lost 8 bases, and 21 bases lay between the germline ends. CDR3 size: 15 residues. Germline values: CDR1 SEHNR, CDR2 FQNEAQ (reference sequence). The CDR3 here is CASIFDGGVVDEQFF. The CDR3, as DNA: TGTGCCAGCATTTTTGACGGGGGAGTTGTGGATGAGCAGTTCTTC.

This clonotype was seen many times. Being off target in a library aimed at alpha chains, this beta chain has a size of little meaning. The chain couples TRBV6-5 to TRBJ1-6; 9 nucleotides align to TRBD1. After removal of 4 bases from V and 8 bases from J, the junction contained 6 bases not matched to a gene. Germline V gene sequence: CDR1 MNHEY, CDR2 SVGAGI. The CDR3 is 15 amino acids. The CDR3 sequence is CASSSGQGRHSPLHF. CDR3 DNA: TGTGCCAGCAGTTCCGGACAGGGGAGGCATTCACCCCTCCACTTT.

This clonotype is judged medium-sized. Since it is a stray read in a library aimed at alpha chains, this beta chain has a size that is not meaningful. The gene calls are TRBV9 and TRBJ2-3; TRBD2 agrees at 8 bases. The ends lost 0 bases at V and 2 bases at J; junction bases unmatched: 5. Germline V gives CDR1 SGDLS, CDR2 YYNGEE. The CDR3 contains 16 residues. The CDR3 is CASSVGVAGYTDTQYF. The CDR3, as DNA: TGTGCCAGCAGCGTAGGGGTAGCGGGGTACACAGATACGCAGTATTTT.

This clonotype is labeled medium-sized. With the library built for alpha chains, this beta chain is off target and its frequency is not meaningful. The rearrangement links TRBV9 to TRBJ2-5, with 12 positions matching TRBD2. Looked up from germline, CDR1 is SGDLS and CDR2 is YYNGEE. J was trimmed by 2 bases and V by 3 bases; bases with no gene match: 5. This CDR3 has 16 residues. The CDR3 here is CASSAGLAGLQETQYF. In DNA form, the CDR3 reads TGTGCCAGCAGCGCAGGACTAGCGGGACTGCAAGAGACCCAGTACTTC.